Listed here are 13 T cell receptor beta chains from one sample, sequenced in a study of OX40 agonist ivuxolimab in advanced cancers. This table comes from immunoSEQ multiplex PCR, and its TCRdb copy is limited to in-frame clones, with some not included. The top ten hold around 1.1% of the sample, which has about 91,000 clones, 80% to 90% seen once. The sample was CD4+ or CD8+ T cells sorted from blood, taken in a trial of the OX40 agonist ivuxolimab. These receptors came from an adult with an advanced solid tumor such as melanoma, head and neck, liver or kidney cancer.

The V call is TRBV27, the J call TRBJ1-2; a possible D gene is TRBD1 (5 bases). The CDR3 has 15 amino acids. The V end was cut by 3 bases, the J end by 5 bases, with 16 bases between. CDR1 and CDR2 (germline): MNHEY, SMNVEV (reference sequence). The CDR3: CASSLMGQGFYGYTF. Written as DNA, the CDR3 is TGTGCCAGCAGTTTGATGGGGCAGGGTTTTTATGGCTACACCTTC.

The CDR3 DNA sequence: TGTGCTAGTGGTTTGTCGGGCCGCTCCTACGAGCAGTACTTC. Protein product: CASGLSGRSYEQYF. The V and J genes are TRBV12-5 and TRBJ2-7, with unresolved D. In germline, CDR1 is LGHNT, CDR2 FRNRAP. V lost 2 bases to trimming and J lost 0 bases, with 8 bases between them. The CDR3 consists of 14 residues.

The chain carries TRBV9 and TRBJ2-1; 9 bases fit TRBD2. Germline CDR1 and CDR2: SGDLS and YYNGEE. Trimming at V came to 6 bases and at J to 2 bases, leaving 9 bases not matched to a gene. There are 16 residues in the CDR3. This CDR3 reads CASTPGGGAPYNEQFF. The CDR3 coding sequence is TGTGCCAGCACCCCGGGCGGGGGGGCCCCCTACAATGAGCAGTTCTTC.

The chain combines TRBV19 with TRBJ2-3, with 7 bases that match TRBD1. Trimming removed 6 bases from V and 7 bases from J; junction bases left unmatched: 10. In germline, CDR1 is LNHDA, CDR2 SQIVND (reference sequence). The CDR3 is 14 residues long. This CDR3 reads CASSVGQTFYTQYF. CDR3 coding DNA: TGTGCCAGTAGCGTGGGACAGACCTTTTATACGCAGTATTTT. The complete variable domain, with remaining parts taken from reference TRBV19 and TRBJ2-3, reads DGGITQSPKYLFRKEGQNVTLSCEQNLNHDAMYWYRQDPGQGLRLIYYSQIVNDFQKGDIAEGYSVSREKKESFPLTVTSAQKNPTAFYLCASSVGQTFYTQYFGPGTRLTVL.

Only a few counts were recorded for this clone. The gene calls are TRBV10-2 and TRBJ1-1, with D uncertain. Trimming removed 8 bases from V and 4 bases from J, with 11 bases in between. Germline V gene lookup returns CDR1 WSHSY and CDR2 SAAADI. The CDR3 contains 12 residues. CDR3 sequence (DNA): TGCGCCAGCGGTCGCATGCCCACTGAAGCTTTCTTT. This sequence encodes CASGRMPTEAFF.

This rearrangement joins TRBV7-2 to TRBJ1-4; 10 bases align to TRBD1. Germline CDR1 SGHTA, CDR2 FQGNSA. Trimming took 8 bases from V and 10 from J; bases not matched to a gene: 10. This CDR3 comprises 14 residues. The DNA for the CDR3 is TGTGCCAGCCGAGTCGGGACAGGGGAGCGAAAACTGTTTTTT. Residues: CASRVGTGERKLFF.

The count of this clone is one. The rearrangement uses TRBV5-6 and TRBJ2-5, with D perhaps assigned TRBD1 or TRBD2 (6 bases each). Germline V gene data show CDR1 as SGHDT and CDR2 as YYEEEE. Trimming pared 2 bases from V and 6 bases from J, leaving 14 bases between. CDR3 length: 14 amino acids. The CDR3 reads CASSFSGGPKTQYF. The CDR3 DNA reads TGTGCCAGCAGCTTTTCCGGGGGCCCAAAGACCCAGTACTTC.

This chain links TRBV5-8 with TRBJ1-6; the D gene is possibly TRBD1 (6 bases). V shed 4 bases and J shed 3 bases, with 14 bases lying between them. CDR3 size: 16 residues. Germline V gene sequence: CDR1 SGHTS, CDR2 YDEGEE. In nucleotides, the CDR3 is TGTGCCAGCAGCCCGGATGGACAGAACTATAATTCACCCCTCCACTTT. Translated, it gives CASSPDGQNYNSPLHF. Based on the CDR3 plus reference TRBV5-8 and TRBJ1-6, the full variable domain is EAGVTQSPTHLIKTRGQQATLRCSPISGHTSVYWYQQALGLGLQFLLWYDEGEERNRGNFPPRFSGRQFPNYSSELNVNALELEDSALYLCASSPDGQNYNSPLHFGNGTRLTVT.

The chain is built from TRBV28 and TRBJ2-3; the D gene is possibly TRBD1 (5 bases). V lost 3 bases and J 1 base, leaving 11 bases between the germline ends. The germline V gene has CDR1 MDHEN and CDR2 SYDVKM. The CDR3 spans 15 residues. The CDR3 DNA reads as TGTGCCAGCAGTTTGGCTGGGGCGGGCACAGATACGCAGTATTTT. Amino acids: CASSLAGAGTDTQYF.

This chain uses TRBV4-1 with TRBJ1-5, with D perhaps TRBD1 (6 bases). The CDR3 contains 19 residues. Trimming took 1 base from V and 6 from J, leaving 25 bases between them. In germline, CDR1 is MGHRA, CDR2 YSYEKL. The CDR3 region is CASSQGDGGKGLGGQPQHF. The CDR3 region has the DNA TGCGCCAGCAGCCAAGGGGACGGCGGGAAGGGCCTAGGGGGTCAGCCCCAGCATTTT.

In this sample, this clone turned up once. The chain uses TRBV19 and TRBJ2-3, with a possible D match to TRBD2 (6 bases). This CDR3 comprises 16 residues. Per the germline V gene, CDR1 is LNHDA and CDR2 is SQIVND (reference sequence). V gave up 3 bases and J gave up 6 bases, with 19 bases separating them. The chain's CDR3 is CASSIPQMGGADTQYF. DNA of the CDR3: TGTGCCAGTAGTATCCCCCAGATGGGCGGGGCGGATACGCAGTATTTT.

CDR3 loop: CASSILAGGTDTQYF. In DNA form, the CDR3 reads TGTGCCAGCAGCATTCTAGCGGGGGGCACAGATACGCAGTATTTT. The genes are TRBV2 and TRBJ2-3; 10 bases agree with TRBD2. Trimming removed 6 bases from V and 1 base from J; junction bases left unmatched: 4. This CDR3 region has 15 residues. Per the germline V gene, CDR1 is SNHLY and CDR2 is FYNNEI.

CDR3 residues: CASSMDMNPSGNTIYF. The CDR3 coding sequence is TGTGCCAGTAGTATGGACATGAACCCTTCTGGAAACACCATATATTTT. J is TRBJ1-3 and V is TRBV19, with D tentatively TRBD1 (5 bases). CDR1 is LNHDA, CDR2 SQIVND, per germline (reference sequence). V was pared by 3 bases and J by 1 base, with 13 bases between. The CDR3 consists of 16 residues.